These 14 T cell receptor beta chains share one sample of origin, sequenced in a study of graft-versus-host responses after intestinal transplantation. The table came from immunoSEQ multiplex PCR; TCRdb's copy has only in-frame clones and leaves some out. This sample yields 77,000 or so clones, of which roughly 90% are seen a single time; 0.55% to 0.8% belongs to the top ten. Sequences were derived from PBMCs, sampled 98 days after intestinal transplantation. The receptors derive from a human patient who received an intestinal transplant, so some T cells may come from the graft donor.

Note on this clone: Compared with germline, one end of the junction differs, possibly owing to a read error. The V gene is TRBV7-3, the J gene TRBJ1-1; D not resolved. This CDR3 comprises 13 residues. In germline, CDR1 is SGHTA, CDR2 FQGTGA. The CDR3 spells CASSVTLNTEAFF. The CDR3 nucleotides read TGTGCCAGCAGCGTAACATTGAACACTGAAGCTTTCTTT.

V is TRBV11-3 and J is TRBJ2-2; the D gene is possibly TRBD1 (7 bases). The CDR3 length is 16 residues. With 5 bases removed from V and 1 base from J, the gap between germline ends came to 14 bases. Germline V lookup: CDR1 SGHNT, CDR2 YENEEA. CDR3 nucleotide sequence: TGTGCCAGCAGCCAGGGGGGACAGCTGAACACCGGGGAGCTGTTTTTT. Its translation: CASSQGGQLNTGELFF. Together with reference TRBV11-3 and TRBJ2-2, the CDR3 gives the full variable domain: EAGVVQSPRYKIIEKKQPVAFWCNPISGHNTLYWYLQNLGQGPELLIRYENEEAVDDSQLPKDRFSAERLKGVDSTLKIQPAELGDSAVYLCASSQGGQLNTGELFFGEGSRLTVL.

The V gene is TRBV6-5, the J gene TRBJ2-7, with 9 bases fitting TRBD1. CDR1 and CDR2 from the germline V gene are MNHEY and SVGAGI. V trimming: 4 bases; J trimming: 4 bases; junction bases outside the gene matches: 5. The CDR3 runs to 14 residues. CDR3 amino acids: CASSWTGVQYEQYF. In DNA form, the CDR3 reads TGTGCCAGCAGTTGGACAGGGGTCCAATACGAGCAGTACTTC.

The CDR3 sequence is CASSVDWAGGLETQYF. The CDR3 nucleotides are TGTGCCAGCAGCGTAGACTGGGCGGGGGGGCTGGAGACCCAGTACTTC. The V call is TRBV9, the J call TRBJ2-5; 9 positions agree with TRBD2. Per germline, CDR1 SGDLS and CDR2 YYNGEE. The CDR3 runs 16 residues. Trimming removed 0 bases from V and 5 bases from J; junction bases left unmatched: 8.

The chain has TRBV6-5 and TRBJ1-2; maybe TRBD1 (6 bases). In germline, CDR1 is MNHEY, CDR2 SVGAGI. The CDR3 has 15 residues. The germline V and J ends were trimmed by 7 bases and 4 bases, with 19 bases remaining between them. The CDR3 DNA follows: TGTGCCAGCACCGAAGCGGGGGGCGCGGGCTATGGCTACACCTTC. Protein: CASTEAGGAGYGYTF.

V gene TRBV30 combines with J gene TRBJ2-7; D not certain. The V end was cut by 5 bases, the J end by 2 bases, with 7 bases between. Per the germline V gene, CDR1 is GTSNPN and CDR2 is SVGIG (reference sequence). The CDR3 extends over 11 amino acids. The CDR3 nucleotides read TGTGCCTGGGACGGACCCTACGAGCAGTACTTC. Its protein product is CAWDGPYEQYF.

The chain carries TRBV6-5 and TRBJ1-2; D gene ambiguous. The CDR3 extends over 13 amino acids. Germline V gene lookup returns CDR1 MNHEY and CDR2 SVGAGI. V was shortened by 7 bases and J by 3 bases, with 12 bases between the two germline ends. The CDR3 is CASTPLGDYGYTF. In DNA, the CDR3 is TGTGCCAGCACCCCTCTCGGGGACTATGGCTACACCTTC.

This sequence joins TRBV28 and TRBJ2-1; 8 bases map to TRBD2. The CDR3 has 18 residues. Trimming at V came to 4 bases and at J to 2 bases, leaving 13 bases not matched to a gene. Per germline, CDR1 MDHEN and CDR2 SYDVKM. The CDR3 sequence: CASSSPNGLAGTYNEQFF. The DNA of the CDR3 is TGTGCCAGCAGTTCTCCTAATGGGCTAGCGGGTACCTACAATGAGCAGTTCTTC.

The CDR3 bases are TGCGCCAGCAGCTTGGGGGACAGTACAGCTTTCTTT. Amino acids: CASSLGDSTAFF. The chain employs TRBV5-1 and TRBJ1-1; the match to TRBD1 covers 7 bases. V lost 0 bases and J lost 10; bases outside the gene matches: 3. Per germline, CDR1 SGHRS and CDR2 YFSETQ. This CDR3 has 12 residues.

This chain links TRBV6-1 with TRBJ1-2; the D gene is possibly TRBD1 (6 bases). Per germline, CDR1 MNHNS and CDR2 SASEGT. This CDR3 contains 12 residues. Trimming took off 10 bases at V and 7 bases at J, with 16 bases between the two ends. The CDR3 sequence is CATMEQGRGYTF. CDR3 in DNA: TGTGCCACCATGGAACAGGGCCGTGGCTACACCTTC.

CDR3 coding DNA: TGTGCCAGCAGTCGTCTCTATTTTTGGGAACCAGCCAAAAACATTCAGTACTTC. It is translated as CASSRLYFWEPAKNIQYF. J is TRBJ2-4 and V is TRBV27; D not certain. CDR1 MNHEY and CDR2 SMNVEV come from the germline V gene (reference sequence). The V end was cut by 5 bases, the J end by 0 bases, with 20 bases between. The length of the CDR3 is 18 residues.

The chain couples TRBV5-6 to TRBJ2-1, with D possibly TRBD1 on 6 matching bases. Trimming pared 4 bases from V and 14 bases from J, leaving 16 bases between. The CDR3 length is 12 residues. Germline-derived CDR1 and CDR2 are SGHDT and YYEEEE. CDR3 loop: CASSQGGFEEFF. CDR3 DNA sequence: TGTGCCAGCAGCCAAGGGGGATTCGAGGAGTTCTTC.

This chain uses TRBV5-1 with TRBJ2-3; no clear D gene. V shed 4 bases and J shed 2 bases, with 14 bases lying between them. Germline CDR1 and CDR2: SGHRS and YFSETQ. The CDR3 consists of 15 residues. Written as DNA, the CDR3 is TGCGCCAGCAGCCCGGGCTCGGCCCTCACAGATACGCAGTATTTT. Amino acids: CASSPGSALTDTQYF.

The chain combines TRBV11-3 with TRBJ2-3; D is uncertain. This CDR3 is built from 12 residues. Germline CDR1 reads SGHNT; CDR2 reads YENEEA. With 5 bases removed from V and 6 bases from J, the gap between germline ends came to 9 bases. The CDR3 spells CASSRVGDTQYF. The CDR3 nucleotides read TGTGCCAGCAGCCGCGTTGGGGATACGCAGTATTTT.